This T cell receptor beta chain was found in a study of CD8+ T cells in alopecia areata. Study overall: The SALT score measured affected scalp surface percentage in treated patients.

Germline V gene sequence: CDR1 MGHDK, CDR2 SYGVNS. This CDR3 is built from 14 residues. The trim removed 4 bases at V and 7 bases at J, leaving 4 bases unmatched. The treatment: oral pan-JAK inhibitor, 5-10 mg twice daily. This clone was counted a single time. Investigators isolated RNA and reverse transcribed it into cDNA to act as the sequencing template. TCRdb's table, derived via immunoSEQ multiplex PCR, lists solely in-frame clones and lacks some. The table includes 95,000 to 100,000 clones, around 55% detected once. The chain carries TRBV25-1 and TRBJ2-1; TRBD1 aligns across 10 bases. This receptor was identified in a human donor with alopecia areata. Sequencing used CD8+ T cells sorted from blood, obtained at week 4, from a patient treated with tofacitinib. CDR3 region: CASSGQGAGNEQFF. CDR3 in DNA: TGTGCCAGCAGTGGACAGGGGGCAGGTAATGAGCAGTTCTTC.